This T cell receptor (beta chain) was captured in a study of OX40 agonist ivuxolimab in advanced cancers. Study conclusions and caveats: More expanded clones were found, on average, in CD8+ than in CD4+ T cells. Clones of CD4+ and CD8+ blood T cells grew by week 6 at doses of 0.1 to 3.0 mg/kg.

Trimming took 6 bases from V and 2 from J; bases not matched to a gene: 2. Germline loops: CDR1 KGHSH, CDR2 LQKENI. The CDR3 extends over 13 amino acids. The repertoire was sequenced with immunoSEQ multiplex PCR; TCRdb's copy has only in-frame clones and lacks some. This repertoire shows about 110,000 clones, less than 95% found once; its top ten account for roughly 0.61%. Regarding this clone: Its antigen is unknown.

V and J are TRBV18 and TRBJ1-2; 8 bases agree with TRBD1. Sequenced material: CD4+ or CD8+ T cells sorted from blood, taken in a trial of the OX40 agonist ivuxolimab. The clonotype comes from an adult with an advanced solid tumor such as melanoma, head and neck, liver or kidney cancer. This CDR3 reads CASSRTGNYGYTF. CDR3 in DNA: TGTGCCAGCTCGCGGACAGGGAACTATGGCTACACCTTC.